This passage covers 27 T cell receptor beta chains from one sample sequenced in a study of shared clonotypes between healthy human individuals. TCRdb's copy holds only in-frame clones and misses some; the assay was immunoSEQ multiplex PCR. The sample carries 1 million to 1.2 million clones, approximately 77% recorded once. Source material: memory CD4+ T cells from PBMCs. The subset here: CD45RA-negative fraction. All receptors come from a man between 18 and 29 years old in good health. Some clones in this sample may be carry-over from other donors' samples.

This clone came up a few times. The CDR3 DNA reads as TGCGCCAGCAGCCCCGAGGTGGGGGGGCTCGGAACTGAAGCTTTCTTT. Amino acid sequence: CASSPEVGGLGTEAFF. The chain links TRBV5-1 to TRBJ1-1; weak D call: TRBD1 (6 bases). The germline gives CDR1 SGHRS, CDR2 YFSETQ. V was clipped by 4 bases and J by 5 bases, with 21 bases between them. This CDR3 is 16 amino acids long.

The rearrangement joins TRBV9 to TRBJ1-1; no clear D gene. The V end lost 0 bases, the J end lost 0 bases, and 12 bases lay between the germline ends. Looked up from germline, CDR1 is SGDLS and CDR2 is YYNGEE. This CDR3 spans 16 amino acids. The chain's CDR3 is CASSVGFLGMNTEAFF. CDR3 nucleotides: TGTGCCAGCAGCGTAGGGTTCCTGGGAATGAACACTGAAGCTTTCTTT.

The rearrangement links TRBV6-1 to TRBJ2-6; D is unclear. The germline V gene has CDR1 MNHNS and CDR2 SASEGT. The CDR3 spans 15 residues. V was pared by 8 bases and J by 1 base, with 12 bases between. CDR3 nucleotides: TGTGCCAGCGACCGAGTTGGGTCTGGGGCCAACGTCCTGACTTTC. Protein product: CASDRVGSGANVLTF.

The V and J genes are TRBV28 and TRBJ2-1; no clear D gene. CDR3 length equals 11 residues. V lost 7 bases and J 7 bases, leaving 8 bases between the germline ends. The germline gives CDR1 MDHEN, CDR2 SYDVKM. The CDR3 sequence is CASTYKNEQFF. CDR3 nucleotide sequence: TGTGCCAGCACGTACAAAAATGAGCAGTTCTTC.

Concerning this clone itself: Other DNA sequences of this sample code for an identical CDR3. The chain is built from TRBV4-1 and TRBJ2-1; TRBD1 is a possible D gene (5 bases). Germline CDR1 reads MGHRA; CDR2 reads YSYEKL. The CDR3 has 17 amino acids. Between the trimmed V and J ends, which lost 1 base and 1 base, there was a span of 14 bases. The CDR3 coding sequence is TGCGCCAGCAGCCAAGTAGATCTGGGGCTTTCCTACAATGAGCAGTTCTTC. Translated: CASSQVDLGLSYNEQFF.

V usage is TRBV7-2 and J usage is TRBJ2-4; TRBD2 might be the D (5 bases). Germline V gene data show CDR1 as SGHTA and CDR2 as FQGNSA. Trimming removed 5 bases at V and 9 bases at J, with 17 bases between. The CDR3 has 14 amino acids. DNA of the CDR3: TGTGCCAGCAGCCCTGGAGGTAGTGGGAGCATTCAGTACTTC. Amino acids: CASSPGGSGSIQYF.

CDR3 amino acids: CASSFGGYYGYTF. CDR3 sequence (DNA): TGTGCCAGCAGCTTCGGGGGCTACTATGGCTACACCTTC. The chain links TRBV5-4 to TRBJ1-2, with D possibly matching TRBD1 (6 bases). CDR3 length: 13 residues. Trimming shortened V by 2 bases and J by 3 bases, and 8 bases separated the two germline ends. Germline CDR1 and CDR2: SGHNT and YYREEE (reference sequence). Based on the CDR3 plus reference TRBV5-4 and TRBJ1-2, the full variable domain is ETGVTQSPTHLIKTRGQQVTLRCSSQSGHNTVSWYQQALGQGPQFIFQYYREEENGRGNFPPRFSGLQFPNYSSELNVNALELDDSALYLCASSFGGYYGYTFGSGTRLTVV.

CDR3 nucleotide sequence: TGTGCCTGGAAGGCGGGGAATTACGAGCAGTACTTC. Encoded protein: CAWKAGNYEQYF. The gene calls are TRBV30 and TRBJ2-7, with D tentatively TRBD2 (6 bases). Trimming pared 4 bases from V and 4 bases from J, leaving 11 bases between. Germline V gene sequence: CDR1 GTSNPN, CDR2 SVGIG (reference sequence). The CDR3 length is 12 residues.

The CDR3, as DNA: TGTGCCAGCAGCCCAGCAGGGACAGGGGTCGAGGAGACCCAGTACTTC. This gives the protein CASSPAGTGVEETQYF. V usage is TRBV5-6 and J usage is TRBJ2-5; 10 bases fit TRBD1. This CDR3 is 16 amino acids long. V dropped 4 bases and J dropped 5; count of bases not matched to a gene: 11. Germline V gene lookup returns CDR1 SGHDT and CDR2 YYEEEE.

The rearrangement uses TRBV6-1 and TRBJ2-1; weak D call: TRBD2 (6 bases). Trimming pared 7 bases from V and 14 bases from J, leaving 15 bases between. This CDR3 is built from 11 residues. Per germline, CDR1 MNHNS and CDR2 SASEGT. DNA for the CDR3: TGTGCCAGCACCGAATGGGGGAGGAAGTTCTTC. Amino acid sequence: CASTEWGRKFF.

The J gene is TRBJ1-3, the V gene TRBV9; D remains unclear. Germline CDR1 SGDLS, CDR2 YYNGEE. Between the trimmed V and J ends, which lost 0 bases and 0 bases, there was a span of 7 bases. This CDR3 contains 15 residues. CDR3 region: CASSVDLFSGNTIYF. The CDR3 DNA reads as TGTGCCAGCAGCGTAGATCTTTTCTCTGGAAACACCATATATTTT.

Concerning this clone itself: This CDR3 is missing its conserved last phenylalanine or tryptophan, likely due to a read error. This chain links TRBV30 with TRBJ1-5, with D hard to call. This CDR3 contains 13 residues. The V and J ends lost 0 bases and 7 bases respectively, with 10 bases between them. CDR1 and CDR2 (germline): GTSNPN, SVGIG (reference sequence). This chain's CDR3 is CAWSVLTKQPQHS. In DNA form, the CDR3 reads TGTGCCTGGAGTGTACTTACCAAGCAGCCCCAGCATTCT.

The V call is TRBV28, the J call TRBJ2-1; D is unresolved. Trimming cost V 4 bases and J 2 bases, with 15 bases left between them. The CDR3 has 16 residues. CDR1 MDHEN and CDR2 SYDVKM come from the germline V gene. CDR3 region: CASSYGRTSTYNEQFF. The CDR3 DNA follows: TGTGCCAGCAGTTATGGGCGTACGAGTACCTACAATGAGCAGTTCTTC.

This chain connects TRBV5-1 to TRBJ2-1; D is perhaps TRBD1 (7 bases). Germline V gene lookup returns CDR1 SGHRS and CDR2 YFSETQ. The CDR3 loop spans 15 amino acids. V lost 2 bases and J 4 bases, leaving 13 bases between the germline ends. CDR3 sequence (DNA): TGCGCCAGCAGCTTAGACAGGGCGGGATACAATGAGCAGTTCTTC. Amino acid sequence: CASSLDRAGYNEQFF.

V gene TRBV11-2 combines with J gene TRBJ1-1, with D unresolved. Trimming took 5 bases from V and 1 from J, leaving 11 bases between them. The length of the CDR3 is 14 residues. The germline gives CDR1 SGHAT, CDR2 FQNNGV. The CDR3 DNA follows: TGTGCCAGCAGCGCTCAAGTAGGGAACACTGAAGCTTTCTTT. As protein: CASSAQVGNTEAFF.

This clone was counted a single time. V is TRBV11-3 and J is TRBJ2-6, with a weak D call TRBD1 (5 bases). This CDR3 is built from 17 residues. The germline gives CDR1 SGHNT, CDR2 YENEEA. V lost 5 bases and J 0 bases, leaving 14 bases between the germline ends. Here the CDR3 DNA reads TGTGCCAGCAGCCCCCGGCAGGGTAGCTCTGGGGCCAACGTCCTGACTTTC. Translated: CASSPRQGSSGANVLTF.

The V gene is TRBV6-4, the J gene TRBJ2-7; weak D call: TRBD2 (6 bases). From germline, CDR1 is MRHNA and CDR2 SNTAGT. The CDR3 has 16 residues. V gave up 3 bases and J gave up 4 bases, with 19 bases separating them. CDR3 DNA: TGTGCCAGCAGTGATCCAGGGTTTCCGGAGGGTTACGAGCAGTACTTC. This gives the protein CASSDPGFPEGYEQYF.

CDR3 nucleotide sequence: TGCAGCGTTGAACGTAACCCGAGCACAGATACGCAGTATTTT. Translation: CSVERNPSTDTQYF. The V and J genes are TRBV29-1 and TRBJ2-3; D gene uncertain. The germline V and J ends were trimmed by 2 bases and 0 bases, with 9 bases remaining between them. The germline CDR1 and CDR2 sequences are SQVTM and ANQGSEA. The CDR3 is made up of 14 amino acids.

The chain uses TRBV5-8 and TRBJ2-1, with 10 bases aligning to TRBD1. The CDR3 contains 15 residues. Germline assignment: CDR1 SGHTS and CDR2 YDEGEE. Trimming removed 2 bases from V and 5 bases from J; junction bases left unmatched: 4. CDR3 nucleotides: TGTGCCAGCAGCTTCGGGACAGGGGTAGACAATGAGCAGTTCTTC. Protein sequence: CASSFGTGVDNEQFF.

This clone has just one count. The CDR3 loop reads CASSLQTSGSAQYF. The DNA for the CDR3 is TGTGCCAGCAGCCTGCAGACTAGCGGGTCGGCCCAGTACTTC. This sequence joins TRBV14 and TRBJ2-5; 10 nucleotides line up with TRBD2. CDR1 SGHDN and CDR2 FVKESK come from the germline V gene. The CDR3 has 14 residues. Trimming removed 4 bases from V and 9 bases from J; junction bases left unmatched: 8.

This clone was found once. This chain links TRBV18 with TRBJ2-7; 7 bases align to TRBD1. This CDR3 has 14 amino acids. Germline lookup yields CDR1 KGHSH and CDR2 LQKENI. Germline trimming cut 2 bases from V and 3 bases from J; bases unmatched to any gene: 4. The DNA for the CDR3 is TGTGCCAGCTCACCAACCGGGACAGACTACGAGCAGTACTTC. Amino acid sequence: CASSPTGTDYEQYF.

Remarks on this clone: Other DNA sequences within the sample encode an identical CDR3. The chain carries TRBV5-1 and TRBJ2-2, with TRBD1 identical over 7 bases. The V gene end was trimmed by 5 bases and the J gene end by 2 bases; junction bases not matched to a gene: 6. Germline values: CDR1 SGHRS, CDR2 YFSETQ. This CDR3 region has 15 residues. CDR3 sequence: CASSSGQANTGELFF. CDR3 bases: TGCGCCAGCAGTTCCGGACAGGCTAACACCGGGGAGCTGTTTTTT.

Only a few counts were recorded for this clone. The chain couples TRBV18 to TRBJ1-1; D may be TRBD1 (5 bases). This CDR3 has 14 amino acids. Germline assignment: CDR1 KGHSH and CDR2 LQKENI. The germline V and J ends were trimmed by 4 bases and 5 bases, with 14 bases remaining between them. This CDR3 is CASSRSPEGTEAFF. CDR3 sequence (DNA): TGTGCCAGCTCACGGTCACCGGAGGGGACTGAAGCTTTCTTT. Full variable domain (missing parts from reference TRBV18 and TRBJ1-1): NAGVMQNPRHLVRRRGQEARLRCSPMKGHSHVYWYRQLPEEGLKFMVYLQKENIIDESGMPKERFSAEFPKEGPSILRIQQVVRGDSAAYFCASSRSPEGTEAFFGQGTRLTVV.

This clone showed up just a few times. This chain uses TRBV7-9 with TRBJ1-2; D is ambiguous. The CDR3 has 13 residues. V was cut by 3 bases and J by 4 bases, with 9 bases left in between. Germline V CDR1 and CDR2: SEHNR, FQNEAQ (reference sequence). The CDR3 sequence is CASSFGGRYGYTF. CDR3 sequence (DNA): TGTGCCAGCAGCTTCGGCGGACGCTATGGCTACACCTTC.

This clone is a singleton in its sample. The rearrangement uses TRBV27 and TRBJ2-2; 14 positions agree with TRBD2. The J segment lost 4 bases and the V segment lost 6 bases, leaving 19 bases of the junction unmatched. CDR3 length: 21 amino acids. In germline, CDR1 is MNHEY, CDR2 SMNVEV (reference sequence). CDR3 sequence: CASSQRGTSGRGGVGTGELFF. For the CDR3, the DNA is TGTGCCAGCAGCCAAAGGGGGACTAGCGGGAGAGGGGGAGTGGGCACCGGGGAGCTGTTTTTT.

This clone has ten or more counts. The rearrangement links TRBV19 to TRBJ1-5; possibly TRBD1 for D (5 bases). The germline V gene encodes CDR1 LNHDA and CDR2 SQIVND (reference sequence). V lost 7 bases, J lost 5 bases, and 9 bases lay in between. The CDR3 totals 12 residues. This CDR3 reads CASTDSYQPQHF. The CDR3 nucleotides are TGTGCCAGTACTGACAGCTATCAGCCCCAGCATTTT.

The rearrangement links TRBV5-6 to TRBJ2-7, with 9 positions matching TRBD2. This CDR3 comprises 17 residues. J lost 3 bases, V lost 0 bases, and 10 bases had no gene match. Germline V gene sequence: CDR1 SGHDT, CDR2 YYEEEE. CDR3 nucleotide sequence: TGTGCCAGCAGCTTGGGGCCAACTAGCGGGTGGAACTACGAGCAGTACTTC. It yields the protein CASSLGPTSGWNYEQYF.